Shown below are 21 T cell receptor beta chains from a single sample sequenced in a study of OX40 agonist ivuxolimab in advanced cancers. The assay was immunoSEQ multiplex PCR, and TCRdb's table has in-frame clones only and misses some. The table has some 68,000 clones, 88% seen once. Specimen: CD4+ or CD8+ T cells sorted from blood, collected in a trial of the OX40 agonist ivuxolimab. The receptor source for this set is an adult with an advanced solid tumor such as melanoma, head and neck, liver or kidney cancer.

The chain has TRBV9 and TRBJ1-6, with D unresolved. The CDR3 is 14 residues long. V lost 1 base and J lost 8, with 10 bases in between. Looked up from germline, CDR1 is SGDLS and CDR2 is YYNGEE. This CDR3 reads CASSVMSEDSPLHF. The CDR3 DNA follows: TGTGCCAGCAGCGTAATGAGTGAAGATTCACCCCTCCACTTT.

This chain joins TRBV5-6 and TRBJ2-3; 9 bases are a match to TRBD2. In germline, CDR1 is SGHDT, CDR2 YYEEEE. The V segment lost 1 base and the J segment 6 bases; nucleotides outside the gene matches: 3. The CDR3 is 14 amino acids. The CDR3 DNA sequence: TGTGCCAGCAGCTTGCCTAGCGGGACCGATACGCAGTATTTT. Amino acids: CASSLPSGTDTQYF.

This rearrangement joins TRBV2 to TRBJ2-5; D remains ambiguous. CDR1 is SNHLY, CDR2 FYNNEI, per germline. This CDR3 region has 13 residues. V shed 4 bases and J shed 5 bases, with 11 bases lying between them. CDR3 nucleotide sequence: TGTGCCAGCAGTGGGGAAAAATTGGAGACCCAGTACTTC. Protein: CASSGEKLETQYF.

This chain's CDR3 is CAWSVSLGPYEQYF. The CDR3 DNA reads TGTGCCTGGAGTGTAAGCCTCGGGCCCTACGAGCAGTACTTC. This rearrangement joins TRBV30 to TRBJ2-7; no clear D. Deletions cut 0 bases from V and 2 bases from J, with 11 bases between. Germline V CDR1 and CDR2: GTSNPN, SVGIG (reference sequence). This CDR3 has 14 residues.

This clone was detected only a few times. The rearrangement joins TRBV27 to TRBJ1-2; 8 nucleotides match TRBD1. Germline V gives CDR1 MNHEY, CDR2 SMNVEV (reference sequence). This CDR3 comprises 15 residues. V was clipped by 2 bases and J by 8 bases; unmatched bases: 10. DNA for the CDR3: TGTGCCAGCAGTTTAGATCCCCCAGGGGGCGACGGCTACACCTTC. Translated: CASSLDPPGGDGYTF.

The rearrangement joins TRBV7-2 to TRBJ1-2; 10 bases are shared with TRBD1. The germline CDR1 and CDR2 sequences are SGHTA and FQGNSA. The CDR3 is made up of 17 amino acids. Trimming removed 7 bases from V and 6 bases from J; junction bases left unmatched: 17. CDR3: CASNKLGQGRIGDGYTF. In DNA, the CDR3 is TGTGCCAGCAACAAATTGGGACAGGGGCGTATTGGGGATGGCTACACCTTC.

Comments on this clone: The same CDR3 can be traced to other DNA sequences in this sample. V and J are TRBV5-1 and TRBJ2-3; D tentatively fits TRBD1 or TRBD2 (5 bases each). This CDR3 is 14 amino acids long. Germline CDR1 SGHRS, CDR2 YFSETQ. V was trimmed by 3 bases and J by 4 bases, leaving 12 bases between them. For the CDR3, the DNA is TGCGCCAGCAGCTCCCGAGGGGCCGCAGATACGCAGTATTTT. Translation: CASSSRGAADTQYF.

The V and J genes are TRBV7-2 and TRBJ2-2; D is unresolved. Germline CDR1 reads SGHTA; CDR2 reads FQGNSA. V dropped 3 bases and J dropped 6 bases, with 8 bases sitting between them. This CDR3 region has 13 residues. The CDR3 region has the DNA TGTGCCAGCAGCTTTGGCGGTTCCGGGGAGCTGTTTTTT. This encodes CASSFGGSGELFF.

The CDR3: CASSLEQGNTEAFF. In DNA, the CDR3 is TGTGCCAGCAGCTTAGAACAGGGGAACACTGAAGCTTTCTTT. The chain employs TRBV7-6 and TRBJ1-1; TRBD1 might be the D (6 bases). Between the trimmed V and J ends, which lost 1 base and 1 base, there was a span of 7 bases. The CDR3 contains 14 residues. Germline V lookup: CDR1 SGHVS, CDR2 FNYEAQ.

V usage is TRBV6-6 and J usage is TRBJ1-3, with D possibly matching TRBD1 (5 bases). Germline values: CDR1 MNHNY, CDR2 SVGAGI (reference sequence). CDR3 size: 16 residues. The germline V and J ends were trimmed by 2 bases and 4 bases, with 15 bases remaining between them. Here the CDR3 reads CASSYGSGARGNTIYF. Here the CDR3 DNA reads TGTGCCAGCAGTTACGGGTCCGGGGCGAGGGGAAACACCATATATTTT.

This rearrangement joins TRBV7-3 to TRBJ2-1; 11 nucleotides align to TRBD2. The CDR3 runs 17 residues. CDR1 is SGHTA and CDR2 is FQGTGA in the germline V gene. V shed 5 bases, J shed 3 bases, and the junction held 9 bases outside the gene matches. The CDR3 sequence is CASSPDSGGALYNEQFF. The CDR3 DNA follows: TGTGCCAGCAGCCCGGATAGCGGGGGGGCCCTCTACAATGAGCAGTTCTTC.

The rearrangement joins TRBV4-1 to TRBJ2-7; TRBD2 might be the D (5 bases). CDR1 is MGHRA, CDR2 YSYEKL, per germline. The ends were cut back, 0 bases at V and 3 bases at J, with 18 bases in the middle. The CDR3 is made up of 17 amino acids. CDR3 DNA: TGCGCCAGCAGCCAAGATGGAGGATTAAGTGGGCTCTACGAGCAGTACTTC. This codes for CASSQDGGLSGLYEQYF.

The chain is built from TRBV6-6 and TRBJ2-5, with 7 bases fitting TRBD1. Looked up from germline, CDR1 is MNHNY and CDR2 is SVGAGI (reference sequence). The CDR3 is 13 amino acids. V lost 6 bases and J lost 1; bases outside the gene matches: 2. This CDR3 is CASRHRGQETQYF. Written as DNA, the CDR3 is TGTGCCAGCAGACACAGGGGCCAAGAGACCCAGTACTTC.

This clone showed up just a few times. The chain couples TRBV19 to TRBJ2-1; 7 bases are shared with TRBD1. The CDR3 runs to 14 residues. J gave up 7 bases and V 5 bases, and 8 bases lay outside the gene matches. Looked up from germline, CDR1 is LNHDA and CDR2 is SQIVND (reference sequence). The CDR3 nucleotides read TGTGCCAGTAGTCTCGGACAGGTCGGGAATGAGCAGTTCTTC. Amino acid sequence: CASSLGQVGNEQFF.

This CDR3 reads CASSSSSGQETQYF. CDR3 DNA: TGTGCCAGCAGCTCTAGCAGTGGCCAAGAGACCCAGTACTTC. The gene calls are TRBV7-2 and TRBJ2-5; D is perhaps TRBD2 (5 bases). CDR1 is SGHTA and CDR2 is FQGNSA in the germline V gene. This CDR3 region has 14 residues. Between the trimmed V and J ends, which lost 4 bases and 1 base, there was a span of 10 bases.

This clone occurred once. The V call is TRBV2, the J call TRBJ1-2, with 8 bases identical to TRBD1. J was trimmed by 5 bases and V by 9 bases; bases with no gene match: 2. The CDR3 is 11 residues long. Germline V gene lookup returns CDR1 SNHLY and CDR2 FYNNEI. CDR3 nucleotides: TGTGCCAGTAGACAGGGGTATGGCTACACCTTC. Translated, it gives CASRQGYGYTF.

This clone was seen only once. The rearrangement uses TRBV4-2 and TRBJ2-7, with no clear D. Germline V gene sequence: CDR1 LGHNA, CDR2 YNFKEQ. The CDR3 loop spans 16 amino acids. Trimming shortened V by 0 bases and J by 3 bases, and 15 bases separated the two germline ends. Here the CDR3 DNA reads TGTGCCAGCAGCCAAGATCATGATGGAGCAGTCTACGAGCAGTACTTC. Protein sequence: CASSQDHDGAVYEQYF.

This clone appeared a single time. This chain links TRBV4-2 with TRBJ2-5; a possible D gene is TRBD1 (6 bases). The CDR3 extends over 15 amino acids. The V gene lost 1 base and the J gene lost 5 bases, with 14 bases spanning the gap. Germline V gives CDR1 LGHNA, CDR2 YNFKEQ. The CDR3 loop reads CASSQGLAQGETQYF. The CDR3 nucleotides read TGTGCCAGCAGCCAAGGGCTAGCCCAGGGGGAGACCCAGTACTTC.

This clone has a single count. The chain carries TRBV18 and TRBJ2-7; tentatively, D is TRBD2 (7 bases). Germline CDR1 KGHSH, CDR2 LQKENI. Trimming pared 3 bases from V and 2 bases from J, leaving 14 bases between. This CDR3 spans 15 amino acids. The CDR3 reads CASSPEGGPTYEQYF. The CDR3 DNA follows: TGTGCCAGCTCACCTGAGGGGGGGCCCACCTACGAGCAGTACTTC. The variable domain in full, with the rest retrieved from reference TRBV18 and TRBJ2-7, is NAGVMQNPRHLVRRRGQEARLRCSPMKGHSHVYWYRQLPEEGLKFMVYLQKENIIDESGMPKERFSAEFPKEGPSILRIQQVVRGDSAAYFCASSPEGGPTYEQYFGPGTRLTVT.

The rearrangement joins TRBV18 to TRBJ1-3; the D gene is possibly TRBD1 (5 bases). V lost 5 bases and J lost 0, with 11 bases in between. The CDR3 loop spans 15 amino acids. Germline CDR1 reads KGHSH; CDR2 reads LQKENI. In DNA, the CDR3 is TGTGCCAGCTCATCACAGGTAGACTCTGGAAACACCATATATTTT. This translates into CASSSQVDSGNTIYF.

This clone was counted a few times. The chain combines TRBV30 with TRBJ1-2; unclear D gene. Germline loops: CDR1 GTSNPN, CDR2 SVGIG (reference sequence). Trimming removed 0 bases at V and 2 bases at J, with 7 bases between. This CDR3 contains 13 residues. The CDR3 protein is CAWSVRVNYGYTF. The DNA of the CDR3 is TGTGCCTGGAGTGTACGAGTGAACTATGGCTACACCTTC.